The 24 T cell receptor beta chains below come from one sample, sequenced in a study of identical twins. TCRdb reanalysed the 5' RACE reads using MiXCR and keeps one entry per CDR3 protein. The sample holds under 300,000 distinct CDR3 sequences; more than 9.5% are singletons and the top ten take about 3.9%. The sample was also linked to a second study, of yellow fever vaccine responses in identical twins.

Sequences were obtained from memory (CD45RO+) T cells sorted from blood. The receptor source for this set is a woman between 18 and 29 years old in good health.

This clonotype has only a few counts. This chain links TRBV12-3 or TRBV12-4 with TRBJ1-5; 7 bases map to TRBD1. V was clipped by 7 bases and J by 7 bases; unmatched bases: 13. This CDR3 spans 15 amino acids. CDR3 in amino acids: CASTPSPRGRQPQHF. Written as DNA, the CDR3 is TGTGCCAGCACCCCCAGTCCCAGGGGGAGGCAGCCCCAGCATTTT.

The V and J genes are TRBV5-1 and TRBJ2-5, with TRBD2 identical over 10 bases. The CDR3 has 15 amino acids. Trimming at V came to 0 bases and at J to 8 bases, leaving 7 bases not matched to a gene. CDR1 SGHRS and CDR2 YFSETQ come from the germline V gene. CDR3 sequence (DNA): TGCGCCAGCAGCTTGGAAGGGACTAGCGTGGACACCCAGTACTTC. It codes for CASSLEGTSVDTQYF. Complete variable domain (other parts from reference TRBV5-1 and TRBJ2-5): KAGVTQTPRYLIKTRGQQVTLSCSPISGHRSVSWYQQTPGQGLQFLFEYFSETQRNKGNFPGRFSGRQFSNSRSEMNVSTLELGDSALYLCASSLEGTSVDTQYFGPGTRLLVL.

The table lists this clonotype with many counts. J is TRBJ2-7 and V is TRBV20-1, with 11 bases identical to TRBD2. V dropped 6 bases and J dropped 2; count of bases not matched to a gene: 6. The CDR3 extends over 14 amino acids. Germline loops: CDR1 DFQATT, CDR2 SNEGSKA (reference sequence). CDR3: CSAEGLAVTYEQYF. The DNA for the CDR3 is TGCAGTGCCGAGGGACTAGCGGTAACCTACGAGCAGTACTTC.

The chain has TRBV6-2 or TRBV6-3 and TRBJ1-5; 7 bases align to TRBD1. CDR1 and CDR2 (germline): MNHEY, SVGEGT. The CDR3 spans 15 residues. With V trimmed by 5 bases and J by 0 bases, 4 bases remained unmatched. In DNA, the CDR3 is TGTGCCAGCAGTGTTGGGACAGCTAGCAATCAGCCCCAGCATTTT. Translating it yields CASSVGTASNQPQHF.

This clonotype was observed a handful of times. The DNA for the CDR3 is TGCGCCAGCAGCCTGGGGACAGCGGGCTCACCCCTCCACTTT. Protein sequence: CASSLGTAGSPLHF. The V call is TRBV5-1, the J call TRBJ1-6, with 7 bases aligning to TRBD1. Germline V gene data show CDR1 as SGHRS and CDR2 as YFSETQ. The CDR3 contains 14 residues. With V trimmed by 4 bases and J by 10 bases, 8 bases remained unmatched.

This clonotype was seen repeatedly, ten times or more. The chain joins TRBV29-1 to TRBJ2-1, with D possibly TRBD2 on 6 matching bases. V was cut by 3 bases and J by 9 bases, with 18 bases left in between. The CDR3 sequence is 14 residues long. The germline V gene has CDR1 SQVTM and CDR2 ANQGSEA. Here the CDR3 DNA reads TGCAGCGTTGATGCTCAGGGAGGCCTCGCTGAGCAGTTCTTC. Translation gives CSVDAQGGLAEQFF.

The chain combines TRBV29-1 with TRBJ2-1; D unclear. Germline assignment: CDR1 SQVTM and CDR2 ANQGSEA. V gave up 4 bases and J gave up 5 bases, with 3 bases separating them. The CDR3 runs to 10 residues. The CDR3: CSVGHNEQFF. CDR3 coding DNA: TGCAGCGTTGGACACAATGAGCAGTTCTTC.

The gene calls are TRBV30 and TRBJ2-5; TRBD1 matches at 7 bases. The CDR3 totals 17 residues. CDR1 and CDR2 (germline): GTSNPN, SVGIG (reference sequence). Losses at the gene ends were 4 bases for V and 5 bases for J; bases not matched to a gene: 19. The chain's CDR3 is CAWIDREYGWTTETQYF. The CDR3 region has the DNA TGTGCCTGGATTGACAGGGAATACGGGTGGACCACGGAGACCCAGTACTTC.

The chain joins TRBV29-1 to TRBJ2-1; unclear D gene. Germline loops: CDR1 SQVTM, CDR2 ANQGSEA. This CDR3 is built from 13 residues. V was cut by 7 bases and J by 5 bases, with 15 bases left in between. The CDR3 here is CSAALTVDNEQFF. CDR3 DNA sequence: TGCAGCGCCGCACTAACAGTAGACAATGAGCAGTTCTTC.

This clonotype has just a few counts. V and J are TRBV20-1 and TRBJ2-5; TRBD1 matches 7 bases. CDR1 and CDR2 (germline): DFQATT, SNEGSKA (reference sequence). CDR3 length: 13 residues. The ends lost 1 base at V and 6 bases at J; junction bases unmatched: 5. CDR3 DNA: TGCAGTGCTAGAGTAGGGGGCGCGAAGACCCAGTACTTC. This encodes CSARVGGAKTQYF.

In this sample, this clonotype turned up a few times. V usage is TRBV27 and J usage is TRBJ2-7; D call uncertain. The V gene lost 11 bases and the J gene lost 2 bases, with 7 bases spanning the gap. CDR3 length: 10 residues. Germline CDR1 MNHEY, CDR2 SMNVEV (reference sequence). CDR3 sequence: CAREAYEQYF. DNA of the CDR3: TGTGCCCGCGAAGCCTACGAGCAGTACTTC.

This clonotype was recorded at least ten times. The genes are TRBV5-1 and TRBJ2-2, with 7 bases matching TRBD1. V trimming: 2 bases; J trimming: 4 bases; junction bases outside the gene matches: 2. CDR1 is SGHRS and CDR2 is YFSETQ in the germline V gene. The CDR3 is 14 residues long. The DNA of the CDR3 is TGCGCCAGCAGCTTACGACAGGGCACCGGGGAGCTGTTTTTT. Encoded protein: CASSLRQGTGELFF.

This clonotype was seen at least ten times. V usage is TRBV28 and J usage is TRBJ2-3; 9 bases fit TRBD2. V gave up 7 bases and J gave up 0 bases; unmatched junction bases: 11. Germline values: CDR1 MDHEN, CDR2 SYDVKM. The CDR3 extends over 17 amino acids. CDR3 DNA: TGTGCCAGCATCATGCGCGGGGGGGGCTCTAGCACAGATACGCAGTATTTT. This translates into CASIMRGGGSSTDTQYF.

This clonotype was detected ten times or more. The gene calls are TRBV12-3 or TRBV12-4 and TRBJ1-2; D is ambiguous. V lost 5 bases and J 3 bases, leaving 10 bases between the germline ends. The CDR3 is 13 amino acids. CDR3 protein: CASSRGSDYGYTF. Here the CDR3 DNA reads TGTGCCAGCAGTCGCGGGTCCGACTATGGCTACACCTTC.

The gene calls are TRBV2 and TRBJ2-3; 10 positions match TRBD1. V gave up 2 bases and J gave up 6 bases; unmatched junction bases: 11. Germline-derived CDR1 and CDR2 are SNHLY and FYNNEI. This CDR3 is 17 amino acids long. The CDR3 nucleotides read TGTGCCAGCAGTGAAACCGGGACAGGGGAATGGAGGGATACGCAGTATTTT. Protein sequence: CASSETGTGEWRDTQYF.

This clonotype was seen just once. The gene calls are TRBV21-1 and TRBJ2-3; TRBD1, the table's D call, lacks a check against the DNA. TRBV21-1 is annotated as a pseudogene. There are 18 residues in the CDR3. The CDR3 protein is CASSKARVGRGGTDTQYF. For the CDR3, the DNA is TGTGCCAGCAGCAAAGCGCGAGTGGGCAGGGGCGGAACAGATACGCAGTATTTT.

This clonotype was counted at least ten times. The chain links TRBV27 to TRBJ2-7; D is perhaps TRBD1 (5 bases). Germline V CDR1 and CDR2: MNHEY, SMNVEV (reference sequence). V was clipped by 2 bases and J by 3 bases, with 17 bases between them. This CDR3 comprises 16 residues. CDR3 sequence reads: CASSLQGRLLNYEQYF. CDR3 nucleotides: TGTGCCAGCAGTTTACAGGGTCGCCTACTAAACTACGAGCAGTACTTC.

The CDR3 here is CSAWGGLAGRTDTQYF. The CDR3 bases are TGCAGTGCTTGGGGAGGACTAGCGGGACGCACAGATACGCAGTATTTT. The chain couples TRBV20-1 to TRBJ2-3, with 12 bases aligning to TRBD2. The CDR3 loop spans 16 amino acids. The germline V gene has CDR1 DFQATT and CDR2 SNEGSKA (reference sequence). V lost 5 bases and J lost 1; bases outside the gene matches: 7.

The rearrangement uses TRBV11-2 and TRBJ1-6; TRBD1 agrees at 9 bases. This CDR3 contains 14 residues. CDR1 and CDR2 from the germline V gene are SGHAT and FQNNGV. The trim removed 4 bases at V and 7 bases at J, leaving 2 bases unmatched. CDR3 region: CASSWDRANSPLHF. The DNA of the CDR3 is TGTGCCAGCAGCTGGGACAGGGCAAATTCACCCCTCCACTTT.

The J gene is TRBJ2-4, the V gene TRBV6-4; TRBD2 is a possible D gene (6 bases). Deletions cut 10 bases from V and 2 bases from J, with 21 bases between. Germline values: CDR1 MRHNA, CDR2 SNTAGT. This CDR3 is built from 16 residues. As DNA, the CDR3 is TGTGCCACCCCAACAAGGGCTAGCGATCCCAAAAACATTCAGTACTTC. Its protein is CATPTRASDPKNIQYF.

This clonotype was detected ten times or more. The chain carries TRBV5-1 and TRBJ2-1, with a tentative D call TRBD2 (6 bases). The CDR3 sequence is 14 residues long. Germline V gives CDR1 SGHRS, CDR2 YFSETQ. Trimming removed 0 bases at V and 5 bases at J, with 9 bases between. In DNA form, the CDR3 reads TGCGCCAGCAGCTTGGGACTAGAGCACAATGAGCAGTTCTTC. This translates into CASSLGLEHNEQFF.

This clonotype appeared many times. This chain joins TRBV5-1 and TRBJ2-7, with 9 nucleotides matching TRBD2. The germline V gene encodes CDR1 SGHRS and CDR2 YFSETQ. The CDR3 length is 16 residues. J gave up 4 bases and V 0 bases, and 8 bases lay outside the gene matches. The CDR3 reads CASSLGGSTSGYEQYF. DNA for the CDR3: TGCGCCAGCAGCTTGGGCGGCTCGACTAGCGGATACGAGCAGTACTTC.

This clonotype came up many times. The V call is TRBV3-1, the J call TRBJ2-3, with 7 nucleotides matching TRBD1. The CDR3 has 15 amino acids. The germline gives CDR1 LGHDT, CDR2 YNNKEL (reference sequence). V lost 2 bases, J lost 1 base, and 3 bases stayed unmatched. CDR3 loop: CASSQRGRGTDTQYF. CDR3 in DNA: TGTGCCAGCAGCCAAAGGGGGCGAGGCACAGATACGCAGTATTTT.

This clonotype was seen only a few times. V usage is TRBV7-9 and J usage is TRBJ2-1; D unresolved. The germline V gene has CDR1 SEHNR and CDR2 FQNEAQ (reference sequence). Trimming shortened V by 9 bases and J by 7 bases, and 4 bases separated the two germline ends. This CDR3 region has 9 residues. The CDR3 DNA reads as TGTGCCAGGAAAAATGAGCAGTTCTTC. It codes for CARKNEQFF.